This is a list of T cell receptor beta chains from one sample in a study of T-cell memory formation after mild COVID-19. TCRdb passed the 5' RACE reads through MiXCR, listing each CDR3 protein once. The sample comprises approximately 340,000 distinct CDR3 sequences, about 15% of which are singletons, and 20% to 25% rests with the top ten. Sequencing was done on a sample of PBMCs or a T cell subset sorted from them (not recorded which). These receptor sequences come from a young man who had mild COVID-19 (a few samples of this study predate the infection). Cell type and time point are not known. Each CDR3 is given with its conserved first and last residue. The order of the fields is J gene, clone size, D gene, V gene, CDR3 DNA, CDR3 protein. A D gene is named only where the DNA matches it firmly. Clone size is stated in some rows and not others, as once, few, many or a class when expanded.

j_gene: TRBJ2-3
abundance: .
d_gene: .
v_gene: TRBV6-5
CDR3nt: TGTGCCAGCAGTTACCCGGGGACGGCGACGCAGTATTTT
CDR3aa: CASSYPGTATQYF

j_gene: TRBJ2-3
abundance: few
d_gene: .
v_gene: TRBV24-1
CDR3nt: TGTGCCACCAGTGATTTGCGGGTATCGGCAGATACGCAGTATTTT
CDR3aa: CATSDLRVSADTQYF

j_gene: TRBJ2-3
abundance: few
d_gene: .
v_gene: TRBV3-1
CDR3nt: TGTGCCAGCAGCCAAGAGTGGGGGACCCTGCCCACAGATACGCAGTATTTT
CDR3aa: CASSQEWGTLPTDTQYF

j_gene: TRBJ2-1
abundance: many
d_gene: .
v_gene: TRBV7-3
CDR3nt: TGTGCCAGCAGCAGACCCGGGGGTGAGCAGTTCTTC
CDR3aa: CASSRPGGEQFF

j_gene: TRBJ2-2
abundance: .
d_gene: .
v_gene: TRBV9
CDR3nt: TGTGCCAGCAGCCCCTACATTACAGGGAGCACCGGGGAGCTGTTTTTT
CDR3aa: CASSPYITGSTGELFF

j_gene: TRBJ2-1
abundance: few
d_gene: .
v_gene: TRBV9
CDR3nt: TGTGCCAGCAGCCTTTACGGGGGCCAATTTGAGCAGTTCTTC
CDR3aa: CASSLYGGQFEQFF

j_gene: TRBJ1-1
abundance: .
d_gene: TRBD1
v_gene: TRBV18
CDR3nt: TGTGCCAGCTCACAACCGACAGGGGGAATGGCCACTGAAGCTTTCTTT
CDR3aa: CASSQPTGGMATEAFF

j_gene: TRBJ2-3
abundance: .
d_gene: TRBD2
v_gene: TRBV6-5
CDR3nt: TGTGCCAGCAGTAGGGCGGTAGCGGGGAAAGATACGCAGTATTTT
CDR3aa: CASSRAVAGKDTQYF

j_gene: TRBJ2-3
abundance: .
d_gene: .
v_gene: TRBV28
CDR3nt: TGTGCCAGCAGTTTATCGGGCCTCACAGATACGCAGTATTTT
CDR3aa: CASSLSGLTDTQYF

j_gene: TRBJ2-1
abundance: .
d_gene: TRBD2
v_gene: TRBV9
CDR3nt: TGTGCCAGCAGCATTAATAGCGGGGGAGTATACAATGAGCAGTTCTTC
CDR3aa: CASSINSGGVYNEQFF

j_gene: TRBJ2-3
abundance: few
d_gene: .
v_gene: TRBV10-3
CDR3nt: TGTGCCATCAGTACCGCGGGGTACCCTAGCACAGATACGCAGTATTTT
CDR3aa: CAISTAGYPSTDTQYF

j_gene: TRBJ1-1
abundance: .
d_gene: .
v_gene: TRBV7-3
CDR3nt: TGTGCCAGCAGTACACAGGAGGACACTGAAGCTTTCTTT
CDR3aa: CASSTQEDTEAFF

j_gene: TRBJ2-3
abundance: few
d_gene: TRBD2
v_gene: TRBV5-1
CDR3nt: TGCGCCAGCAGCTCCCAAACTAGCGGGGGGTTCACAGATACGCAGTATTTT
CDR3aa: CASSSQTSGGFTDTQYF

j_gene: TRBJ2-3
abundance: few
d_gene: .
v_gene: TRBV9
CDR3nt: TGTGCCAGCACCCGCCGAGGGGATGTCGGCACAGATACGCAGTATTTT
CDR3aa: CASTRRGDVGTDTQYF

j_gene: TRBJ2-3
abundance: few
d_gene: TRBD2
v_gene: TRBV5-1
CDR3nt: TGCGCCAGCAGCTTGGAATCGACTAGCGGGGACGAAGATACGCAGTATTTT
CDR3aa: CASSLESTSGDEDTQYF

j_gene: TRBJ2-5
abundance: few
d_gene: TRBD2
v_gene: TRBV4-1
CDR3nt: TGCGCCAGCAGCCAAGGTTACGGGGGGGACCAAGAGACCCAGTACTTC
CDR3aa: CASSQGYGGDQETQYF

j_gene: TRBJ1-2
abundance: few
d_gene: .
v_gene: TRBV7-9
CDR3nt: TGTGCCAGCAGCTTAGCAGAGAACTATGGCTACACCTTC
CDR3aa: CASSLAENYGYTF

j_gene: TRBJ2-7
abundance: few
d_gene: .
v_gene: TRBV20-1
CDR3nt: TGCAGTGCTAGTCTGCCTGCGAGCTCCTACGAGCAGTACTTC
CDR3aa: CSASLPASSYEQYF

j_gene: TRBJ1-6
abundance: many
d_gene: TRBD1
v_gene: TRBV20-1
CDR3nt: TGCAGTGCGTGGACAGGGGCCGAGAGTTCACCCCTCCACTTT
CDR3aa: CSAWTGAESSPLHF

j_gene: TRBJ2-6
abundance: .
d_gene: TRBD2
v_gene: TRBV6-4
CDR3nt: TGTGCCAGCAGTGAGCGGGGGGGCTCTGGGGCCAACGTCCTGACTTTC
CDR3aa: CASSERGGSGANVLTF

j_gene: TRBJ2-7
abundance: .
d_gene: .
v_gene: TRBV15
CDR3nt: TGTGCCACCAGCAGAGATCGTGGGCGCGAGCAGTACTTC
CDR3aa: CATSRDRGREQYF

j_gene: TRBJ2-3
abundance: few
d_gene: .
v_gene: TRBV19
CDR3nt: TGTGCCAGTACCAACCCGTTGGGTCGAAGCACAGATACGCAGTATTTT
CDR3aa: CASTNPLGRSTDTQYF

j_gene: TRBJ2-3
abundance: many
d_gene: TRBD1
v_gene: TRBV5-1
CDR3nt: TGCGCCAGCCGGGACAGGGCTATCGCAGATACGCAGTATTTT
CDR3aa: CASRDRAIADTQYF

j_gene: TRBJ2-4
abundance: many
d_gene: .
v_gene: TRBV29-1
CDR3nt: TGCAGCATCAGCGAAGTAGCCAAAAACATTCAGTACTTC
CDR3aa: CSISEVAKNIQYF

j_gene: TRBJ1-1
abundance: .
d_gene: .
v_gene: TRBV29-1
CDR3nt: TGCAGCGTTGTTCAACAGGGAGACACTGAAGCTTTCTTT
CDR3aa: CSVVQQGDTEAFF

j_gene: TRBJ2-4
abundance: .
d_gene: .
v_gene: TRBV6-2/TRBV6-3
CDR3nt: TGTGCCAGCGACTTACGTGGACAGTCCACGGACATTCAGTACTTC
CDR3aa: CASDLRGQSTDIQYF

j_gene: TRBJ2-5
abundance: .
d_gene: .
v_gene: TRBV27
CDR3nt: TGTGCCAGCAGCCCAATTTCTCCAGAGACCCAGTACTTC
CDR3aa: CASSPISPETQYF

j_gene: TRBJ2-5
abundance: .
d_gene: TRBD2
v_gene: TRBV7-7
CDR3nt: TGTGCCAGCAGGTTGGGCGGGGGGGCCGAGGAGACCCAGTACTTC
CDR3aa: CASRLGGGAEETQYF

j_gene: TRBJ2-3
abundance: few
d_gene: .
v_gene: TRBV5-1
CDR3nt: TGCGCCAGCAGCCCCCGGGACTTCTACACAGATACGCAGTATTTT
CDR3aa: CASSPRDFYTDTQYF

j_gene: TRBJ2-7
abundance: .
d_gene: .
v_gene: TRBV12-3/TRBV12-4
CDR3nt: TGTGCCAGCAGTTGGCAGGGTGGATACGAGCAGTACTTC
CDR3aa: CASSWQGGYEQYF

j_gene: TRBJ2-5
abundance: .
d_gene: .
v_gene: TRBV12-3/TRBV12-4
CDR3nt: TGTGCCAGCAGTTCCTCCAAACTGGGGACCCAGTACTTC
CDR3aa: CASSSSKLGTQYF

j_gene: TRBJ1-1
abundance: .
d_gene: .
v_gene: TRBV24-1
CDR3nt: TGTGCCACCCGAAACAGAGGGGAAGCTTTCTTT
CDR3aa: CATRNRGEAFF

j_gene: TRBJ2-2
abundance: .
d_gene: .
v_gene: TRBV6-5
CDR3nt: TGTGCCAGCAGTTACGAGGGATACACCGGGGAGCTGTTTTTT
CDR3aa: CASSYEGYTGELFF

j_gene: TRBJ2-3
abundance: many
d_gene: .
v_gene: TRBV3-1
CDR3nt: TGTGCCAGCAGCCGAACAAGCACAGATACGCAGTATTTT
CDR3aa: CASSRTSTDTQYF

j_gene: TRBJ2-7
abundance: few
d_gene: .
v_gene: TRBV2
CDR3nt: TGTGCCAGCAAACCCGGGGAGGTTGGCGAGCAGTACTTC
CDR3aa: CASKPGEVGEQYF

j_gene: TRBJ2-5
abundance: few
d_gene: .
v_gene: TRBV6-5
CDR3nt: TGTGCCAGCAGTTCCGGGACCCCTCACGGGAAGACCCAGTACTTC
CDR3aa: CASSSGTPHGKTQYF

j_gene: TRBJ1-4
abundance: .
d_gene: TRBD1
v_gene: TRBV20-1
CDR3nt: TGCAGTGCGCGACAGGGTCCAGATGAAAAACTGTTTTTT
CDR3aa: CSARQGPDEKLFF

j_gene: TRBJ2-2
abundance: few
d_gene: TRBD1
v_gene: TRBV28
CDR3nt: TGTGCCAGCAGTCAACAGGGGGCAGGCGGGGAGCTGTTTTTT
CDR3aa: CASSQQGAGGELFF

j_gene: TRBJ2-5
abundance: .
d_gene: TRBD1
v_gene: TRBV4-3
CDR3nt: TGCGCCAGCTGCCGGAGTTGGACAGGGGGCTCGGAGACCCAGTACTTC
CDR3aa: CASCRSWTGGSETQYF

j_gene: TRBJ1-2
abundance: .
d_gene: .
v_gene: TRBV7-8
CDR3nt: TGTGCCAGCAGTTCTGGCGGGGGCCAGAGCTATGGCTACACCTTC
CDR3aa: CASSSGGGQSYGYTF

j_gene: TRBJ1-3
abundance: many
d_gene: .
v_gene: TRBV5-1
CDR3nt: TGCGCCAGCAGCTTGACAGCGGACTCTGGAAACACCATATATTTT
CDR3aa: CASSLTADSGNTIYF

j_gene: TRBJ1-1
abundance: few
d_gene: .
v_gene: TRBV28
CDR3nt: TGTGCCAGCACCGTAGTAGGTAGACATTCGAGCACTGAAGCTTTCTTT
CDR3aa: CASTVVGRHSSTEAFF

j_gene: TRBJ2-1
abundance: many
d_gene: TRBD2
v_gene: TRBV7-9
CDR3nt: TGTGCCAGCAGCCCCGGGACTAGCGGGGGGATCTCCTACAATGAGCAGTTCTTC
CDR3aa: CASSPGTSGGISYNEQFF

j_gene: TRBJ2-3
abundance: many
d_gene: .
v_gene: TRBV28
CDR3nt: TGTGCCAGCAGTTTGCGGGCAGATACGCAGTATTTT
CDR3aa: CASSLRADTQYF

j_gene: TRBJ2-5
abundance: few
d_gene: .
v_gene: TRBV3-1
CDR3nt: TGTGCCAGCAGCCAAGGAGTGGGAGGGGGAGAGACCCAGTACTTC
CDR3aa: CASSQGVGGGETQYF

j_gene: TRBJ1-2
abundance: .
d_gene: .
v_gene: TRBV24-1
CDR3nt: TGTGCCGCTCCCGAGGGGATTCCTGGCTACACCTTC
CDR3aa: CAAPEGIPGYTF

j_gene: TRBJ2-2
abundance: many
d_gene: TRBD1
v_gene: TRBV12-3/TRBV12-4
CDR3nt: TGTGCCAGCAGTTTACAGGGGGCCGGGGAGCTGTTTTTT
CDR3aa: CASSLQGAGELFF